This T cell receptor beta chain is from a study of cytomegalovirus exposure and HLA in healthy donors. Study results and limitations: One later analysis, an examination of the 120 validation repertoires, found that first-cohort TCR clusters tended to co-occur in them.

On this clone itself: As yet, its antigen is unknown.

The CDR3 spans 15 residues. The V gene's germline CDR1 is MGHRA and CDR2 YSYEKL. Trimming removed 1 base at V and 2 bases at J, with 12 bases between. Measured with immunoSEQ multiplex PCR; TCRdb has only the in-frame clones, and not every one. The data hold roughly 100,000 clones, with about 85% observed a single time. The genes are TRBV4-1 and TRBJ2-7; possibly TRBD1 for D (5 bases). This clonotype originated in a woman under 30 in good health and CMV-seropositive. Sequencing was performed on PBMCs. CDR3: CASSQGTGSPYEQYF. The CDR3 DNA follows: TGCGCCAGCAGCCAAGGCACAGGTTCCCCCTACGAGCAGTACTTC.